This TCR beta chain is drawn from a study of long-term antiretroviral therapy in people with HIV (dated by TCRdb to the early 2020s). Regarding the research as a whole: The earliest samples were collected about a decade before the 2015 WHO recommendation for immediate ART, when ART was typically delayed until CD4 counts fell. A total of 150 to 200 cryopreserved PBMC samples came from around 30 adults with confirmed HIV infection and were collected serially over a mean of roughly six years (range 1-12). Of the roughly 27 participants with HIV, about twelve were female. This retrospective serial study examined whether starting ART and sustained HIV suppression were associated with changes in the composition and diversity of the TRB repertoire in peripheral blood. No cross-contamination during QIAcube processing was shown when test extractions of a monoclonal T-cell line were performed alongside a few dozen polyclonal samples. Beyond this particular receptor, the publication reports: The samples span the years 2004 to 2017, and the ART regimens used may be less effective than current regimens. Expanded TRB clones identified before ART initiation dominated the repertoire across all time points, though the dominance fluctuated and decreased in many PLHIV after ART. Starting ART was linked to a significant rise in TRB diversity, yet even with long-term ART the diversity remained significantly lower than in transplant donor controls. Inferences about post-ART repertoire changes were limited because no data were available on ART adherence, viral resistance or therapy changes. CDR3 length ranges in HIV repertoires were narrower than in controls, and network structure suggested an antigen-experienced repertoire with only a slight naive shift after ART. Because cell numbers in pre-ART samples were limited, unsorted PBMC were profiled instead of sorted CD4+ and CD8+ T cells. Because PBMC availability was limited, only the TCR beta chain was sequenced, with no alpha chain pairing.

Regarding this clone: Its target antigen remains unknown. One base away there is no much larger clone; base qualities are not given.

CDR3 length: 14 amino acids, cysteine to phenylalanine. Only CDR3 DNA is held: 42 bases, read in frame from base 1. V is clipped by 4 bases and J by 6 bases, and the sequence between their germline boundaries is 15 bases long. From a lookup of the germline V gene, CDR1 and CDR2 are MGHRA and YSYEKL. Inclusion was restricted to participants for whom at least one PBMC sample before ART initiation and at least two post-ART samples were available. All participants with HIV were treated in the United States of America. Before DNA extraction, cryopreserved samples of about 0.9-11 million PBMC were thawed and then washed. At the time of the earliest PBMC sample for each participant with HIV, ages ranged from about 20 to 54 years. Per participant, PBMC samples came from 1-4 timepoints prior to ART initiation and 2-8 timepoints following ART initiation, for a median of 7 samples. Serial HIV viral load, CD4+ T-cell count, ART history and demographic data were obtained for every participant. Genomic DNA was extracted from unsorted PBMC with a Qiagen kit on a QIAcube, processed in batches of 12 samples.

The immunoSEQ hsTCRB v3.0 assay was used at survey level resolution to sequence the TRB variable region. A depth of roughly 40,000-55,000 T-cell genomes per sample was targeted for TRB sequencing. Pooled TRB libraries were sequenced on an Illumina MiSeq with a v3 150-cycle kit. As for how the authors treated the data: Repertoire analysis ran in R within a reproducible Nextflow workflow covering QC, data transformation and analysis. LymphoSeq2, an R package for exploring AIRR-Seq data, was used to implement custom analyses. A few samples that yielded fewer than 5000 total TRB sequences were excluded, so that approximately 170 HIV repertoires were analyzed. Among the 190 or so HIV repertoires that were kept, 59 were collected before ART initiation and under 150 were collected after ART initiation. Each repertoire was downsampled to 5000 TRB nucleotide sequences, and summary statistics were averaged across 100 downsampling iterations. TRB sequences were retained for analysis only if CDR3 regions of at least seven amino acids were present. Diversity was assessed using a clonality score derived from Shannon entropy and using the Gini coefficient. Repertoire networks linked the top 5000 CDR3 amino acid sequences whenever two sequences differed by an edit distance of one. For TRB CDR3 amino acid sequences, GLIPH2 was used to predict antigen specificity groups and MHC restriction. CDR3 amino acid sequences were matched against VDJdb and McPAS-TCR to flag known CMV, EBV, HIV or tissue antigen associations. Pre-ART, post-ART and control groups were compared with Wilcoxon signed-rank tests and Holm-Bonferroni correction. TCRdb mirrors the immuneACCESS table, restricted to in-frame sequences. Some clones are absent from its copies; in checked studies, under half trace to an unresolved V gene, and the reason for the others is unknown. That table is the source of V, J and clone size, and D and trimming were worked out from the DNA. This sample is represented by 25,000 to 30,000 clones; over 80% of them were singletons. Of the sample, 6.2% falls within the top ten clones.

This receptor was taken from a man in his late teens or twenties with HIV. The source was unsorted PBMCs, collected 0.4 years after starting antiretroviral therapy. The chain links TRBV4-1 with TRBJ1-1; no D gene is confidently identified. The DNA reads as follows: TGCGCCAGCAGCCCGGCCTCGGGAGGAGCTGAAGCTTTCTTT. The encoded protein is CASSPASGGAEAFF.